The entry below gives a single TCR beta chain sequence along with its context. The target antigen is unknown. The data originate from a study of T cell responses to AZD1222 COVID-19 vaccine. Using immunoSEQ multiplex PCR, the repertoire was profiled, and TCRdb retains in-frame clones only, with some absent. Of some 99,000 clones in the sample, over 75% were seen once. This CDR3 region has 15 residues. Germline V CDR1 and CDR2: SEHNR, FQNEAQ (reference sequence). V was clipped by 1 base and J by 3 bases, with 11 bases between them. General study results and limits: Donors in the cohort were predominantly white British and more often female, and clonal diversity was possibly underestimated.

The clonotype was recovered from an adult in good health. The chain joins TRBV7-9 to TRBJ2-3; D may be TRBD1 or TRBD2 (5 bases each). Sequencing was performed on peripheral blood, taken on day 0 of AZD1222 vaccination. CDR3 sequence reads: CASSLVRGRTDTQYF. The CDR3 coding sequence is TGTGCCAGCAGCTTAGTAAGGGGACGAACAGATACGCAGTATTTT.